These T cell receptor beta chains were read from a single sample in a study of human T cells and chemical hapten exposure. MiXCR, applied by TCRdb to the RACE reads, yields one record per CDR3 protein. The table records more than 80,000 distinct CDR3 sequences, about 10% of them present only once. This specimen consisted of whole blood, obtained in connection with sensitization to the hapten diphenylcyclopropenone (DPC). These receptors all stem from a woman between 50 and 59 years old with alopecia areata. Some clones in this sample may be carry-over from other donors' samples. CDR3s include the opening cysteine and the closing phenylalanine or tryptophan. D genes are given only for firm matches. Clone size is shown for a subset of rows, as once, few, many or a class of expanded clone.

DNA	CDR3	J	V	size	D
TGTGCTAGTGGTTTGGTACCGGGAACTGAAGCTTTCTTT	CASGLVPGTEAFF	TRBJ1-1	TRBV12-5	many	-
TGTGCCAGCAGCCAACAGGGGCGCACCGGGGAGCTGTTTTTT	CASSQQGRTGELFF	TRBJ2-2	TRBV2	few	TRBD1
TGTGCCAGCAGCTTGGAACAAAGGGAGACCCAGTACTTC	CASSLEQRETQYF	TRBJ2-5	TRBV5-6	many	-
TGTGCCAGTAACTCGGGGGGCCAGCCCCAGCATTTT	CASNSGGQPQHF	TRBJ1-5	TRBV28	many	-
TGCGCCAGCAGCTTACTCCCCCCGGGAACAGGTGGGAATGAGCAGTTCTTC	CASSLLPPGTGGNEQFF	TRBJ2-1	TRBV5-1	many	-
TGTGCCAGCAGCCTAAGGCTGAGACAGCGAAACACCGGGGAGCTGTTTTTT	CASSLRLRQRNTGELFF	TRBJ2-2	TRBV7-6	-	-
TGTGCCAACTCTCCGGACCACTACGAGCAGTACTTC	CANSPDHYEQYF	TRBJ2-7	TRBV18	-	-
TGCAGTCTAAGACGGGCAGGGGAAGAGACCCAGTACTTC	CSLRRAGEETQYF	TRBJ2-5	TRBV29-1	many	-
TGTGCCAGCAGCAGCAGGACAGAGAATTCCTACAATGAGCAGTTCTTC	CASSSRTENSYNEQFF	TRBJ2-1	TRBV21-1	few	-
TGTGCCAGCAGCCAAGGAGGGAACCCGAACACTGAAGCTTTCTTT	CASSQGGNPNTEAFF	TRBJ1-1	TRBV3-1	few	-
TGTGCCAGCAGTTACTCGATCCATCAGCCCCAGCATTTT	CASSYSIHQPQHF	TRBJ1-5	TRBV6-5	-	-
TGCGCCAGCAGCCAAGATTCAGGGGGCGGGTATAGCAATCAGCCCCAGCATTTT	CASSQDSGGGYSNQPQHF	TRBJ1-5	TRBV4-1	many	TRBD1
TGTGCCAGCAGCTTCTGGGCCACTCAAGAGACCCAGTACTTC	CASSFWATQETQYF	TRBJ2-5	TRBV11-2	few	-
TGCAGTGCTCCATTAGAGGCGGGCGGGGGCCAGTACTTC	CSAPLEAGGGQYF	TRBJ2-5	TRBV20-1	many	TRBD2
TGCGCCAGCAGCTCCCCCCCGGGACAGGCGAACACCGGGGAGCTGTTTTTT	CASSSPPGQANTGELFF	TRBJ2-2	TRBV5-1	few	TRBD1
TGTGCCAGCAGTTTCTTTTCAGGCACTGAAGCTTTCTTT	CASSFFSGTEAFF	TRBJ1-1	TRBV27	few	-
TGTGCCAGCAGTCCAGACACACTTGAGCAGTTCTTC	CASSPDTLEQFF	TRBJ2-1	TRBV2	few	-
TGTGCCACCGCTCCGACGGGAGACACAGATACGCAGTATTTT	CATAPTGDTDTQYF	TRBJ2-3	TRBV24-1	many	-
TGTGCCAGCCACGGTGGGACGCCGAACACTGAAGCTTTCTTT	CASHGGTPNTEAFF	TRBJ1-1	TRBV7-9	many	-
TGCGCCAGCAGCTTGAGGACTAGCGGGAGAGGCTACAATGAGCAGTTCTTC	CASSLRTSGRGYNEQFF	TRBJ2-1	TRBV5-1	-	TRBD2
TGCAGCGTTGATCGGGATGGCTACACCTTC	CSVDRDGYTF	TRBJ1-2	TRBV29-1	many	-
TGTGCCACCAGTGATTTACGGAACATTCAGTACTTC	CATSDLRNIQYF	TRBJ2-4	TRBV24-1	many	-
TGTGCCAGCAGTTACCCCCGAGGGGCTGGGAACACCGGGGAGCTGTTTTTT	CASSYPRGAGNTGELFF	TRBJ2-2	TRBV6-6	many	-
TGTGCCAGCAGGGATTTCTTCTCTGGGGCCAACGTCCTGACTTTC	CASRDFFSGANVLTF	TRBJ2-6	TRBV6-5	few	-
TGTGCCAGCAGGGGCAGGGGGTATCAGGATAATCAGCCCCAGCATTTT	CASRGRGYQDNQPQHF	TRBJ1-5	TRBV6-5	many	TRBD1
TGTGCCAGCAGTTTATCGGGACTAACTCTCGCCGGGGAGCTGTTTTTT	CASSLSGLTLAGELFF	TRBJ2-2	TRBV12-3/TRBV12-4	many	TRBD2